This TCR beta chain is drawn from a study of shared clonotypes between healthy human individuals. V was trimmed by 3 bases and J by 0 bases, leaving 11 bases between them. There are 15 residues in the CDR3. Germline values: CDR1 MDHEN, CDR2 SYDVKM. The protocol was immunoSEQ multiplex PCR, while the TCRdb copy is restricted to in-frame clones and leaves out a portion. The sample holds approximately 2,300,000 clones, about nine tenths seen once. Whole-study results and caveats: Several donors held around 5% of naive CD4 clonotypes in common.

About this clone itself: No antigen is known for it.

There were no recent acute infections or vaccinations among the donors, who were healthy HIV-negative adults. Both subsets, CD45RA+ naive and CD45RA-negative memory, were split from the CD4+ cells. What was sequenced was naive CD4+ T cells from PBMCs. Subset denoted: CD45RA+ positively selected. The chain carries TRBV28 and TRBJ1-2; maybe TRBD1 (5 bases). The source of this sequence is a man aged 18 to 30 in good health. Some clones in this sample may be carry-over from other donors' samples. The CDR3 DNA sequence: TGTGCCAGCAGTTTTGGAGGGGACGCTAACTATGGCTACACCTTC. It translates to CASSFGGDANYGYTF.